The entry that follows covers one TCR beta chain sequence. The target antigen is unknown. In the PCR, 60 Vbeta and 13 Jbeta primers were used. Clones were sequenced by immunoSEQ multiplex PCR, and TCRdb holds only the in-frame ones, with some missing. The repertoire includes about 190,000 clones, less than 85% of them detected once, and under 5% sits in the top ten. The sample is drawn from a study of cytomegalovirus exposure and HLA in healthy donors. Study-level background: Within the Caucasian-associated ancestry cluster were around 81% of the 350 to 400 genotyped donors.

Findings of the study overall: The listing of 150 to 200 TCR beta chains classed them as cytomegalovirus-associated. Only CMV serostatus was available as immune exposure information. In vitro checks showed that three CMV-associated chains really do target CMV antigens.

The sample consisted of PBMCs. This TCR came from a man aged 25 to 45 in good health and CMV-seropositive.

CDR3 sequence: CASSGDRSTEAFF. The CDR3 DNA sequence: TGTGCCAGCAGCGGAGACAGGAGTACTGAAGCTTTCTTT. The chain is built from TRBV2 and TRBJ1-1; possible D gene TRBD1, 6 bases. The CDR3 has 13 residues. The germline CDR1 and CDR2 sequences are SNHLY and FYNNEI. V was pared by 6 bases and J by 5 bases, with 13 bases between.